A single sample gave rise to the 2 T cell receptor beta chains below, sequenced in a study of response to subunit inactivated influenza vaccine. Each CDR3 protein gets one entry after TCRdb re-called the RT-PCR reads with MiXCR. The sample lists around 710,000 distinct CDR3 sequences; roughly 13% were seen once. The sample was PBMCs from blood, taken 14 to 15 days before vaccination. The receptor set was obtained from a man in his fifties who received an inactivated influenza vaccine.

The genes are TRBV5-1 and TRBJ2-1, with 7 positions matching TRBD1. After removal of 3 bases from V and 4 bases from J, the junction contained 10 bases not matched to a gene. The CDR3 has 16 amino acids. CDR1 and CDR2 from the germline V gene are SGHRS and YFSETQ. The CDR3 nucleotides read TGCGCCAGCAGCTCCGGTAGGGGGCGCGCGTACAATGAGCAGTTCTTC. It is translated as CASSSGRGRAYNEQFF.

In its sample, this clonotype was seen a few times. The chain combines TRBV27 with TRBJ2-2; D ambiguous. The CDR3 covers 13 residues. The germline CDR1 and CDR2 sequences are MNHEY and SMNVEV (reference sequence). V was shortened by 2 bases and J by 9 bases, with 10 bases between the two germline ends. CDR3 nucleotides: TGTGCCAGCAGTTTAAGGTTTAATTGGGAGCTGTTTTTT. It encodes CASSLRFNWELFF.